This T cell receptor (beta chain) was retrieved from a study of blood T cells in healthy people across ages. Study context: For every two T cells, template switching captured about one barcoded beta molecule.

The study isolated at least 6.5 million PBMCs from each sample. The study, taken as a whole, reports: The unknown donor CMV status may have confounded expanded clonotype changes.

PCR was performed a second time for roughly 7 to 11 cycles using a sample-barcoded 5' primer and a J-beta primer mix. TCRdb ran MiXCR on the 5' RACE reads and lists one entry per CDR3 protein. The sample carries roughly 1,000,000 distinct CDR3 sequences, about 25% recorded once. As to this clonotype: The antigen remains unidentified.

The sample also formed part of further work on T cells of mothers and their children. That source notes: Each mother yielded more than 10 million TCR beta CDR3 reads. Each child yielded millions of reads.

What was sequenced was blood. This receptor was taken from a girl between 2 and 10 years old in good health.

In DNA form, the CDR3 reads TGCGCCAGCAGCCAGGTTTTAGCGGGAATCAACAATGAGCAGTTCTTC. This codes for CASSQVLAGINNEQFF. The rearrangement links TRBV4-3 to TRBJ2-1, with 8 bases identical to TRBD2. J was trimmed by 5 bases and V by 3 bases; bases with no gene match: 9. CDR1 and CDR2 from the germline V gene are LGHNA and YSLEER. The CDR3 covers 16 residues.